The 20 T cell receptor beta chains presented below share a single source sample, sequenced in a study of blood T cells in healthy people across ages. It was with a sample-barcoded 5' primer and a J-beta primer mix that a second PCR of roughly 7 to 12 cycles was run. TCRdb re-called the 5' RACE reads with MiXCR, one entry per CDR3 protein. This sample carries around 800,000 distinct CDR3 sequences, less than 60% of them seen once, and the ten largest clones take 15% to 20%. The sample comprised blood. These receptors came from a man aged 80 or over in good health.

This clonotype was seen only a few times. This chain connects TRBV6-5 to TRBJ2-7; 12 nucleotides line up with TRBD2. The CDR3 sequence is 15 residues long. V was pared by 7 bases and J by 4 bases, with 8 bases of the junction left unmatched. The germline CDR1 and CDR2 sequences are MNHEY and SVGAGI. The CDR3 nucleotides read TGTGCCAGCACTAAAGGACTAGCGGGGCAATACGAGCAGTACTTC. It yields the protein CASTKGLAGQYEQYF.

The chain employs TRBV7-9 and TRBJ1-4; D is uncertain. CDR1 and CDR2 (germline): SEHNR, FQNEAQ (reference sequence). The CDR3 sequence is 12 residues long. The V gene lost 4 bases and the J gene lost 8 bases, with 8 bases spanning the gap. CDR3 sequence (DNA): TGTGCCAGCAGCTCCGGACGCGAAAAACTGTTTTTT. Translated, it gives CASSSGREKLFF.

The chain is built from TRBV27 and TRBJ2-1; TRBD1 aligns across 7 bases. This CDR3 is built from 12 residues. V gave up 5 bases and J gave up 9 bases; unmatched junction bases: 4. The germline CDR1 and CDR2 sequences are MNHEY and SMNVEV (reference sequence). The CDR3 bases are TGTGCCAGCAGTAAGCCAGGGGGTGAGCAGTTCTTC. This gives the protein CASSKPGGEQFF.

This clonotype appeared a single time. With a much larger clone just one base away, this may be a read error. The V and J genes are TRBV7-2 and TRBJ2-4; tentative D call: TRBD1 (6 bases). V lost 3 bases and J 9 bases, leaving 15 bases between the germline ends. The CDR3 has 14 amino acids. Germline V gene data show CDR1 as SGHTA and CDR2 as FQGNSA. As DNA, the CDR3 is TGTACCAGCAGCTTCGACGGACAGACCGGCATTCAGTACTTC. Amino acids: CTSSFDGQTGIQYF.

In DNA form, the CDR3 reads TGTGCCAGCAGCTTAGGAGTAGGGAGCTCTGGAAACACCATATATTTT. It translates to CASSLGVGSSGNTIYF. The V call is TRBV7-9, the J call TRBJ1-3; D is unclear. Germline V lookup: CDR1 SEHNR, CDR2 FQNEAQ (reference sequence). V lost 1 base and J lost 0, with 10 bases in between. This CDR3 is built from 16 residues. Variable domain in full (rest from reference TRBV7-9 and TRBJ1-3): DTGVSQNPRHKITKRGQNVTFRCDPISEHNRLYWYRQTLGQGPEFLTYFQNEAQLEKSRLLSDRFSAERPKGSFSTLEIQRTEQGDSAMYLCASSLGVGSSGNTIYFGEGSWLTVV.

About this clonotype: A read error may explain this, as a much larger clone is one base away. The V and J genes are TRBV24-1 and TRBJ2-3; D is perhaps TRBD1 (5 bases). Germline assignment: CDR1 KGHDR and CDR2 SFDVKD. Trimming removed 5 bases from V and 2 bases from J, with 13 bases in between. This CDR3 is built from 15 residues. In DNA form, the CDR3 reads TGTGCCACCAGTGGTTCCAGGGTCTCCACAGATACGCAGTATTTT. Residues: CATSGSRVSTDTQYF.

Only a few counts were recorded for this clonotype. This sequence joins TRBV9 and TRBJ1-4, with no clear D. V was clipped by 5 bases and J by 0 bases, with 11 bases between them. This CDR3 is 15 amino acids long. Germline CDR1 is SGDLS and CDR2 is YYNGEE. The CDR3 here is CASSRNQATNEKLFF. For the CDR3, the DNA is TGTGCCAGCAGTCGAAATCAGGCAACTAATGAAAAACTGTTTTTT.

The gene calls are TRBV28 and TRBJ2-3; maybe TRBD2 (5 bases). The CDR3 loop spans 14 amino acids. With 7 bases removed from V and 1 base from J, the gap between germline ends came to 12 bases. Germline loops: CDR1 MDHEN, CDR2 SYDVKM. The CDR3 spells CASTGISGTDTQYF. For the CDR3, the DNA is TGTGCCAGCACAGGAATTAGCGGCACAGATACGCAGTATTTT. The full variable domain, with the rest looked up from reference TRBV28 and TRBJ2-3, is DVKVTQSSRYLVKRTGEKVFLECVQDMDHENMFWYRQDPGLGLRLIYFSYDVKMKEKGDIPEGYSVSREKKERFSLILESASTNQTSMYLCASTGISGTDTQYFGPGTRLTVL.

This clonotype was recorded only once. The V and J genes are TRBV4-2 and TRBJ2-7; 9 nucleotides match TRBD1. Germline CDR1 reads LGHNA; CDR2 reads YNFKEQ. After removal of 5 bases from V and 3 bases from J, the junction contained 5 bases not matched to a gene. CDR3 length equals 14 residues. DNA for the CDR3: TGTGCCAGCAGCGATCGACAGGGGGGCTACGAGCAGTACTTC. This encodes CASSDRQGGYEQYF.

At least ten counts were recorded for this clonotype. V and J are TRBV12-3 or TRBV12-4 and TRBJ2-7; D tentatively reads TRBD1 or TRBD2 (5 bases each). V shed 4 bases and J shed 7 bases, with 14 bases lying between them. This CDR3 contains 13 residues. This CDR3 reads CASSSGDLGEQYF. In DNA, the CDR3 is TGTGCCAGCAGTTCCGGGGACCTTGGTGAGCAGTACTTC.

This clonotype has just one count. The rearrangement links TRBV18 to TRBJ2-5; D remains ambiguous. V was clipped by 0 bases and J by 11 bases, with 19 bases between them. The CDR3 has 15 residues. From germline, CDR1 is KGHSH and CDR2 LQKENI. CDR3 sequence: CASSPPAGVSDEQYF. CDR3 DNA: TGTGCCAGCTCACCACCGGCAGGAGTTTCCGATGAGCAGTACTTC.

This clonotype was observed a handful of times. The V gene is TRBV7-8, the J gene TRBJ1-6; TRBD1 might be the D (5 bases). The V gene lost 6 bases and the J gene lost 10 bases, with 16 bases spanning the gap. Looked up from germline, CDR1 is SGHVS and CDR2 is FQNEAQ. The CDR3 is 14 amino acids. The CDR3 DNA reads TGTGCCAGCAGTCGCGGCGTCAGGGAATCACCCCTCCACTTT. Translated: CASSRGVRESPLHF.

This clonotype was seen more than once but under ten times. V is TRBV27 and J is TRBJ1-2; D possibly corresponds to TRBD1 (5 bases). V was cut by 4 bases and J by 4 bases, with 10 bases left in between. The germline V gene encodes CDR1 MNHEY and CDR2 SMNVEV (reference sequence). The CDR3 runs to 13 residues. This chain's CDR3 is CASSSVDSYGYTF. The CDR3 nucleotides are TGTGCCAGCAGTTCCGTAGACAGCTATGGCTACACCTTC.

The rearrangement links TRBV7-2 to TRBJ2-5, with 10 bases lining up with TRBD1. The CDR3 covers 15 residues. Germline V CDR1 and CDR2: SGHTA, FQGNSA. The V segment lost 1 base and the J segment 2 bases; nucleotides outside the gene matches: 1. The DNA for the CDR3 is TGTGCCAGCAGCTTAGTGGGACAGGGGCAAGAGACCCAGTACTTC. Encoded protein: CASSLVGQGQETQYF. The complete variable domain, with remaining parts taken from reference TRBV7-2 and TRBJ2-5, reads GAGVSQSPSNKVTEKGKDVELRCDPISGHTALYWYRQSLGQGLEFLIYFQGNSAPDKSGLPSDRFSAERTGGSVSTLTIQRTQQEDSAVYLCASSLVGQGQETQYFGPGTRLLVL.

The chain couples TRBV7-2 to TRBJ1-2; weak D call: TRBD1 (5 bases). The CDR3 has 12 residues. Trimming took 3 bases from V and 8 from J, leaving 10 bases between them. The germline CDR1 and CDR2 sequences are SGHTA and FQGNSA. The CDR3 DNA reads as TGTGCCAGCAGCTTCGGGACTCGAGGCTACACCTTC. Translated, it gives CASSFGTRGYTF.

This chain connects TRBV6-1 to TRBJ2-7; 8 bases are a match to TRBD1. CDR1 MNHNS and CDR2 SASEGT come from the germline V gene. There are 14 residues in the CDR3. The J segment lost 4 bases and the V segment lost 5 bases, leaving 7 bases of the junction unmatched. CDR3 sequence (DNA): TGTGCCAGCAGTATCCGGGACAGGAGGTACGAGCAGTACTTC. It encodes CASSIRDRRYEQYF.

This clonotype was detected a few times. This chain connects TRBV27 to TRBJ2-2; 10 bases agree with TRBD2. The germline V gene has CDR1 MNHEY and CDR2 SMNVEV (reference sequence). V trimming: 6 bases; J trimming: 5 bases; junction bases outside the gene matches: 6. The CDR3 is 15 amino acids. The CDR3 nucleotides are TGTGCCAGCAGGGGTAGCGGGAGGAATACCGGGGAGCTGTTTTTT. Its protein is CASRGSGRNTGELFF.

The chain carries TRBV20-1 and TRBJ2-3, with D tentatively TRBD2 (5 bases). The CDR3 runs 15 residues. V lost 0 bases to trimming and J lost 2 bases, with 12 bases between them. CDR1 and CDR2 from the germline V gene are DFQATT and SNEGSKA (reference sequence). As DNA, the CDR3 is TGCAGTGCTAGAGATTGGACGCGGGCCACAGATACGCAGTATTTT. As protein: CSARDWTRATDTQYF.

This clonotype has just one count. The DNA is omitted, as the CDR3 cannot be located on it reliably, and the CDR3 follows TCRdb's listing. The V gene is TRBV12-3 or TRBV12-4, the J gene TRBJ2-3. Including both end residues, the CDR3 is 14 amino acids long. This CDR3 reads CPSSFAGGTDTQYF.

The genes are TRBV7-9 and TRBJ2-1, with TRBD1 matching over 7 bases. The ends lost 3 bases at V and 2 bases at J; junction bases unmatched: 4. Germline CDR1 is SEHNR and CDR2 is FQNEAQ (reference sequence). This CDR3 has 15 amino acids. The CDR3 DNA reads as TGTGCCAGCAGCTTTGAGGGGACAGCCTACAATGAGCAGTTCTTC. Protein sequence: CASSFEGTAYNEQFF.